A single sample gave rise to the 28 T cell receptor beta chains below, sequenced in a study of blood T cell repertoires in COVID-19 (dated by TCRdb to 2018 to 2020). The library was produced with the immunoSEQ multiplex PCR assay. TCRdb carries this immuneACCESS record with in-frame sequences only. Its versions omit some clonotypes, under half of them owing to an unresolved V gene in the studies checked, with the rest unexplained. For this sample the table gives 200,000 to 250,000 clones, of which under 90% were detected only once. 7.8% of the sample belongs to the ten largest clones. The sample taken for sequencing was peripheral blood. These receptors originate from a woman of 80 years or more with COVID-19, enrolled during active disease.

This chain links TRBV12-3 or TRBV12-4 with TRBJ1-2, with D possibly TRBD1 on 5 matching bases. This CDR3 has 13 residues. Trimming removed 7 bases at V and 5 bases at J, with 14 bases between. This CDR3 is CASNRGGLYGYTF. CDR3 DNA: TGTGCCAGCAACCGGGGGGGGTTGTATGGCTACACCTTC.

This chain links TRBV3-1 (or the pseudogene TRBV3-2) with TRBJ2-1; TRBD2 matches at 12 bases. This CDR3 is 20 amino acids long. Trimming cost V 1 base and J 6 bases; bases outside gene matches: 16. The germline V gene has CDR1 LGHDT and CDR2 YNNKEL (reference sequence). The CDR3 DNA reads as TGTGCCAGCAGCCAAGCGGGGGTTCGGCTAGCGGGAGGGTCGGGCAATGAGCAGTTCTTC. Encoded protein: CASSQAGVRLAGGSGNEQFF.

The chain is built from TRBV4-1 and TRBJ1-4; D gene uncertain. The ends were cut back, 3 bases at V and 0 bases at J, with 11 bases in the middle. Germline V gives CDR1 MGHRA, CDR2 YSYEKL. CDR3 length equals 16 residues. In nucleotides, the CDR3 is TGCGCCAGCAGCCAGACCTGGGCATCAACTAATGAAAAACTGTTTTTT. This sequence encodes CASSQTWASTNEKLFF.

V gene TRBV10-3 combines with J gene TRBJ1-5; D gene unclear. V lost 4 bases and J lost 5, with 18 bases in between. Germline V gene data show CDR1 as ENHRY and CDR2 as SYGVKD. The CDR3 runs to 16 residues. CDR3 sequence reads: CAISAGGANPHQPQHF. The CDR3, as DNA: TGTGCCATCAGTGCCGGCGGAGCGAACCCCCATCAGCCCCAGCATTTT.

The rearrangement uses TRBV5-4 and TRBJ1-3; no definite D call. Trimming cost V 4 bases and J 0 bases, with 14 bases left between them. From germline, CDR1 is SGHNT and CDR2 YYREEE (reference sequence). The length of the CDR3 is 16 residues. The CDR3 sequence is CASSPEGRHSGNTIYF. The CDR3 region has the DNA TGTGCCAGCAGCCCAGAGGGTAGACACTCTGGAAACACCATATATTTT.

J is TRBJ1-2 and V is TRBV27, with D perhaps TRBD1 (6 bases). Per the germline V gene, CDR1 is MNHEY and CDR2 is SMNVEV (reference sequence). Trimming took 7 bases from V and 4 from J, leaving 10 bases between them. CDR3 size: 12 residues. The CDR3 DNA follows: TGTGCCAGCAAGGGGGGGGGCTATGGCTACACCTTC. Translating it yields CASKGGGYGYTF.

This clone has only a few counts. Other nucleotide sequences in the sample specify the same CDR3. The gene calls are TRBV3-1 (or the pseudogene TRBV3-2) and TRBJ1-4; no clear D gene. The CDR3 is 14 residues long. Germline loops: CDR1 LGHDT, CDR2 YNNKEL (reference sequence). V lost 0 bases and J lost 8, with 10 bases in between. CDR3: CASSQDVRGEKLFF. CDR3 in DNA: TGTGCCAGCAGCCAAGACGTCCGAGGGGAAAAACTGTTTTTT.

V is TRBV5-1 and J is TRBJ1-2; D possibly corresponds to TRBD1 (6 bases). Trimming stripped 4 bases from V and 4 bases from J, with 14 bases between. The V gene's germline CDR1 is SGHRS and CDR2 YFSETQ. CDR3 length: 14 residues. CDR3 sequence reads: CASSPAGGSYGYTF. In DNA, the CDR3 is TGCGCCAGCAGCCCAGCGGGGGGCAGCTATGGCTACACCTTC.

The V and J genes are TRBV10-3 and TRBJ2-3; the D gene is possibly TRBD2 (6 bases). The CDR3 is made up of 13 amino acids. CDR1 ENHRY and CDR2 SYGVKD come from the germline V gene. V lost 2 bases and J 5 bases, leaving 8 bases between the germline ends. This CDR3 reads CAISEGEVDTQYF. Written as DNA, the CDR3 is TGTGCCATCAGTGAGGGGGAGGTAGATACGCAGTATTTT.

Here the CDR3 reads CASSLARDNYEKLFF. In DNA, the CDR3 is TGTGCCAGCTCGCTAGCCCGGGACAATTACGAAAAACTGTTTTTT. The genes are TRBV18 and TRBJ1-4, with D maybe TRBD1 (6 bases). The germline V gene has CDR1 KGHSH and CDR2 LQKENI. Trimming pared 6 bases from V and 8 bases from J, leaving 19 bases between. The CDR3 sequence is 15 residues long.

V gene TRBV18 combines with J gene TRBJ2-4; maybe TRBD2 (5 bases). V lost 6 bases and J lost 1, with 10 bases in between. The CDR3 length is 14 residues. The germline V gene has CDR1 KGHSH and CDR2 LQKENI. The CDR3 DNA follows: TGTGCCAGCTCCCCGGGAAACGCCAAAAACATTCAGTACTTC. Amino acid sequence: CASSPGNAKNIQYF.

The J gene is TRBJ1-1, the V gene TRBV7-3; 7 nucleotides line up with TRBD1. Germline trimming cut 8 bases from V and 4 bases from J; bases unmatched to any gene: 7. Germline lookup yields CDR1 SGHTA and CDR2 FQGTGA. CDR3 length: 13 amino acids. The DNA of the CDR3 is TGTGCCAGCGCCGGAGGGGGCTTCACTGAAGCTTTCTTT. Protein product: CASAGGGFTEAFF. Filled out from reference TRBV7-3 and TRBJ1-1, the complete variable domain reads GAGVSQTPSNKVTEKGKYVELRCDPISGHTALYWYRQSLGQGPEFLIYFQGTGAADDSGLPNDRFFAVRPEGSVSTLKIQRTERGDSAVYLCASAGGGFTEAFFGQGTRLTVV.

V is TRBV2 and J is TRBJ2-5, with 10 positions matching TRBD2. The V gene's germline CDR1 is SNHLY and CDR2 FYNNEI. V was clipped by 7 bases and J by 5 bases; unmatched bases: 10. This CDR3 spans 15 amino acids. DNA for the CDR3: TGTGCCAGCAAGGCAGCGGGGGGGGCAGGGGAGACCCAGTACTTC. Its translation: CASKAAGGAGETQYF.

This chain joins TRBV7-8 and TRBJ1-2; D uncertain. Germline CDR1 reads SGHVS; CDR2 reads FQNEAQ. The V end was cut by 2 bases, the J end by 9 bases, with 16 bases between. CDR3 length equals 14 residues. The CDR3 loop is CASSLQRRADRYTF. The CDR3 DNA reads TGTGCCAGCAGCTTACAGAGGAGGGCCGATCGCTACACCTTC. Drawing the rest from reference TRBV7-8 and TRBJ1-2, the complete variable domain is GAGVSQSPRYKVAKRGQDVALRCDPISGHVSLFWYQQALGQGPEFLTYFQNEAQLDKSGLPSDRFFAERPEGSVSTLKIQRTQQEDSAVYLCASSLQRRADRYTFGSGTRLTVV.

This chain connects TRBV18 to TRBJ2-1; TRBD1 might be the D (7 bases). This CDR3 comprises 14 residues. Germline CDR1 and CDR2: KGHSH and LQKENI. Trimming stripped 8 bases from V and 3 bases from J, with 14 bases between. CDR3 loop: CASLAGQSYNEQFF. CDR3 DNA sequence: TGTGCCAGCCTTGCGGGACAGAGCTACAATGAGCAGTTCTTC.

The rearrangement links TRBV4-2 to TRBJ1-4, with D perhaps matching TRBD1 (5 bases). The CDR3 contains 14 residues. The germline CDR1 and CDR2 sequences are LGHNA and YNFKEQ. V lost 3 bases and J 3 bases, leaving 8 bases between the germline ends. Here the CDR3 reads CASSQRQSNEKLFF. CDR3 nucleotides: TGTGCCAGCAGCCAGAGACAGTCTAATGAAAAACTGTTTTTT.

This sequence joins TRBV5-1 and TRBJ2-1, with 8 bases matching TRBD1. V was pared by 3 bases and J by 4 bases, with 3 bases of the junction left unmatched. The CDR3 is made up of 14 amino acids. Germline values: CDR1 SGHRS, CDR2 YFSETQ. CDR3 amino acids: CASSWGQEYNEQFF. The DNA of the CDR3 is TGCGCCAGCAGCTGGGGACAGGAGTACAATGAGCAGTTCTTC.

The V gene is TRBV24-1, the J gene TRBJ2-1; the D gene is possibly TRBD1 (5 bases). This CDR3 is built from 16 residues. V was trimmed by 3 bases and J by 2 bases, leaving 13 bases between them. Germline values: CDR1 KGHDR, CDR2 SFDVKD. The CDR3 DNA sequence: TGTGCCACCAGTGATAGGGGCAGAGCCACCTACAATGAGCAGTTCTTC. This translates into CATSDRGRATYNEQFF.

This clone was seen more than once but under ten times. The J gene is TRBJ2-7, the V gene TRBV6-1, with a tentative D call TRBD2 (6 bases). Trimming stripped 1 base from V and 5 bases from J, with 21 bases between. In germline, CDR1 is MNHNS, CDR2 SASEGT. The CDR3 totals 17 residues. CDR3 bases: TGTGCCAGCAGTGAAGGGGCGAGTGGAGGGCGCGCGGACGAGCAGTACTTC. It translates to CASSEGASGGRADEQYF.

CDR3 amino acids: CASSPNRRDLGYTF. The CDR3 coding sequence is TGTGCCAGCTCACCAAACAGGCGCGACCTAGGCTACACCTTC. V is TRBV18 and J is TRBJ1-2; D might be TRBD1 (5 bases). Germline V gene sequence: CDR1 KGHSH, CDR2 LQKENI. V lost 2 bases to trimming and J lost 8 bases, with 15 bases between them. The CDR3 extends over 14 amino acids.

This CDR3 is CASGRGGDRNQPQHF. The CDR3 coding sequence is TGTGCCAGCGGGAGGGGGGGCGATCGGAATCAGCCCCAGCATTTT. The rearrangement links TRBV28 to TRBJ1-5; D is possibly TRBD1 (6 bases). Germline-derived CDR1 and CDR2 are MDHEN and SYDVKM. The V and J ends lost 8 bases and 4 bases respectively, with 18 bases between them. The CDR3 is 15 amino acids.

This sequence joins TRBV3-1 (or the pseudogene TRBV3-2) and TRBJ2-6; D is undetermined. The CDR3 loop spans 14 amino acids. Between the trimmed V and J ends, which lost 3 bases and 0 bases, there was a span of 3 bases. CDR1 LGHDT and CDR2 YNNKEL come from the germline V gene (reference sequence). The CDR3 protein is CASSQSSGANVLTF. DNA of the CDR3: TGTGCCAGCAGCCAGAGCTCTGGGGCCAACGTCCTGACTTTC.

V usage is TRBV5-1 and J usage is TRBJ1-2; unclear D gene. The CDR3 contains 13 residues. Trimming took 2 bases from V and 4 from J, leaving 9 bases between them. The germline gives CDR1 SGHRS, CDR2 YFSETQ. CDR3 coding DNA: TGCGCCAGCAGCTTCCCCGGTGTCTATGGCTACACCTTC. It specifies CASSFPGVYGYTF.

The rearrangement joins TRBV15 to TRBJ1-2, with TRBD1 matching over 7 bases. After removal of 0 bases from V and 0 bases from J, the junction contained 10 bases not matched to a gene. The CDR3 is 18 amino acids. Per germline, CDR1 LNHNV and CDR2 YYDKDF (reference sequence). CDR3 loop: CATSRDPVRGVPNYGYTF. The CDR3 DNA is TGTGCCACCAGCAGAGATCCGGTCAGGGGGGTTCCTAACTATGGCTACACCTTC.

J is TRBJ1-2 and V is TRBV3-1 (or the pseudogene TRBV3-2); no clear D. V shed 1 base and J shed 7 bases, with 7 bases lying between them. CDR3 size: 12 residues. CDR1 and CDR2 from the germline V gene are LGHDT and YNNKEL (reference sequence). The CDR3 protein is CASSQVEGGYTF. The CDR3 DNA reads TGTGCCAGCAGCCAAGTGGAGGGTGGCTACACCTTC.

The chain couples TRBV2 to TRBJ2-7; the D gene is possibly TRBD1 (5 bases). Trimming took off 3 bases at V and 3 bases at J, with 12 bases between the two ends. This CDR3 region has 14 residues. Germline CDR1 SNHLY, CDR2 FYNNEI. The chain's CDR3 is CASSDQGDLYEQYF. As DNA, the CDR3 is TGTGCCAGCAGTGATCAGGGTGACCTCTACGAGCAGTACTTC.

In this sample, this clone turned up a few times. The chain carries TRBV5-5 and TRBJ1-1; tentatively, D is TRBD1 (6 bases). The CDR3 runs to 14 residues. The germline V and J ends were trimmed by 4 bases and 0 bases, with 10 bases remaining between them. Germline lookup yields CDR1 SGHKS and CDR2 YYEKEE (reference sequence). The CDR3 is CASSSTGMNTEAFF. Here the CDR3 DNA reads TGTGCCAGCAGCAGTACAGGGATGAACACTGAAGCTTTCTTT.

The rearrangement joins TRBV27 to TRBJ1-2; TRBD1 might be the D (6 bases). Germline values: CDR1 MNHEY, CDR2 SMNVEV (reference sequence). The CDR3 has 15 amino acids. Trimming shortened V by 6 bases and J by 5 bases, and 19 bases separated the two germline ends. CDR3 DNA sequence: TGTGCCAGCAGCCAACAGGGTTCCAAGCAATATGGCTACACCTTC. Its protein product is CASSQQGSKQYGYTF.